The T cell receptor beta chain described here comes from a study of tumor and adjacent non-tumor tissue in lung cancer. The wider study: On average, productive TCRbeta reads reached about 4 million per sample.

A modified ARM-PCR protocol with three rounds of nested PCR amplified TCRbeta. TCRdb reprocessed the multiplex PCR reads via MiXCR and lists one record per CDR3 protein. The sample includes 120,000 or so distinct CDR3 sequences, roughly 64% seen only once; the top ten take 9.5% to 15%. Germline loops: CDR1 DFQATT, CDR2 SNEGSKA (reference sequence). With 5 bases removed from V and 8 bases from J, the gap between germline ends came to 19 bases. The CDR3 totals 13 residues. The template was RNA from unsorted bulk tissue. Overall study findings and caveats: Significantly higher TCR diversity was found in tumor than normal lung. In normal lung, the top 100 clones were significantly more dominant than in tumor.

Of note for this clonotype: The antigen remains undetermined. A much larger clonotype is one base distant, so this may be a read error.

The specimen was lung tumor tissue. The chain combines TRBV20-1 with TRBJ2-7, with D possibly TRBD1 on 5 matching bases. This receptor was identified in a man aged 25-45 years with non-small cell lung cancer. The DNA for the CDR3 is TGCAGTGCTGGAAAGGCCCAGGGTTTTAAGCAGTACTTC. It codes for CSAGKAQGFKQYF.